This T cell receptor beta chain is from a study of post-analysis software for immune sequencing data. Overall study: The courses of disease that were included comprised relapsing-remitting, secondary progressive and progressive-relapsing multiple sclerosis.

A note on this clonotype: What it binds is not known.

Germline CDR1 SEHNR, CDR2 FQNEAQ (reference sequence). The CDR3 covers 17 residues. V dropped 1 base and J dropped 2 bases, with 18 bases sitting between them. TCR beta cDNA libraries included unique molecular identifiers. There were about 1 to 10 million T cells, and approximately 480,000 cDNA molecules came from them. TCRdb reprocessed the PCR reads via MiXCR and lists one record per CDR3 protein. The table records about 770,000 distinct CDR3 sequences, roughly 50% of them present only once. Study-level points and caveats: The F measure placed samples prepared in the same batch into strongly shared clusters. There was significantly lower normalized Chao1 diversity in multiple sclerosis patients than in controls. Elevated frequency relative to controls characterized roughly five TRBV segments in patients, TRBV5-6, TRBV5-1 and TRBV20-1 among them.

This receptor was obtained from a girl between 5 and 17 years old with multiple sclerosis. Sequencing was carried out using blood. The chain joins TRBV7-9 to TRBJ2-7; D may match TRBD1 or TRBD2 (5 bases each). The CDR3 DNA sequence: TGTGCCAGCAGCTTAGGTAACTTCGTTGAGGGGACCTACGAGCAGTACTTC. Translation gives CASSLGNFVEGTYEQYF.